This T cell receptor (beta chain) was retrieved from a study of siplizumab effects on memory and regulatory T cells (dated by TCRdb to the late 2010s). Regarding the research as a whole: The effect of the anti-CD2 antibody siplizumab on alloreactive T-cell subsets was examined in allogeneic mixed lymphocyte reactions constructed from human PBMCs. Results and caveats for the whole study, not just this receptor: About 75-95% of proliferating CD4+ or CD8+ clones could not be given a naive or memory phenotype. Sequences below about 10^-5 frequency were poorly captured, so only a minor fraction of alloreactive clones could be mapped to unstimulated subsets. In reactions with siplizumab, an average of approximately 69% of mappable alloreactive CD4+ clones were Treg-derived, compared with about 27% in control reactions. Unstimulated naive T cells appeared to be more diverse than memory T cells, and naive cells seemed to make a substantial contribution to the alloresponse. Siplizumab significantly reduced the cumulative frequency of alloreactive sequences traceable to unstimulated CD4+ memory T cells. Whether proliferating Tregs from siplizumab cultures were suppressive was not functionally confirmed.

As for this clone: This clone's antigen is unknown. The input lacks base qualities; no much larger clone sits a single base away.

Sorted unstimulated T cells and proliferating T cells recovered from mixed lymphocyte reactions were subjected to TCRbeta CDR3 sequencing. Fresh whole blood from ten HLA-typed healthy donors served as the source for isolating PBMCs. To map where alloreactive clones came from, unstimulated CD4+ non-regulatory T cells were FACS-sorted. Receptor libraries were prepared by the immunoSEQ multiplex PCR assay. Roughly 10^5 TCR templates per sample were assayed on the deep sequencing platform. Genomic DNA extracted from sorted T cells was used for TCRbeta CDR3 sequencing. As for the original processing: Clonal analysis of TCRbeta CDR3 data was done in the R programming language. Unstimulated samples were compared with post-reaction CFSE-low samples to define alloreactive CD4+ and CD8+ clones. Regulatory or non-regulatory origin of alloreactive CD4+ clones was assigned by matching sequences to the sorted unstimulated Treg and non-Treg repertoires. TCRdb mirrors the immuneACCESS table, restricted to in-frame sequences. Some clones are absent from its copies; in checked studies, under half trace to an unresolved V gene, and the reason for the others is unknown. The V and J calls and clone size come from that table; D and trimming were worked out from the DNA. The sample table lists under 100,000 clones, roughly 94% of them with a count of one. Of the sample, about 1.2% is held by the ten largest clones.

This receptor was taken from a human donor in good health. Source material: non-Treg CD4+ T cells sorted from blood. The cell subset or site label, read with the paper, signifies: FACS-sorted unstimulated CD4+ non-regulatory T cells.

Read as DNA, the sequence is TGTGCCAGCAGGGGAGGTGAGGGCTACACCTTC. Translated, it reads CASRGGEGYTF. This chain joins TRBV28 to TRBJ1-2, with no confidently assigned D gene. The germline V gene yields MDHEN for CDR1 and SYDVKM for CDR2. Trimming takes 6 bases from V and 8 bases from J, and the germline ends sit 10 bases apart. From the cysteine through the phenylalanine, the CDR3 covers 11 amino acids. The only DNA kept is the CDR3, 33 bases in frame from the first base.